Below, 18 T cell receptor beta chains from the same sample are listed, as sequenced in a study of a mutant IDH1 vaccine in newly diagnosed glioma (dated by TCRdb to the early 2020s). Receptor libraries were prepared by the immunoSEQ multiplex PCR assay. TCRdb retrieved this table from immuneACCESS and kept in-frame rearrangements only. Not all clones are present; in checked studies, unresolved V genes account for under half, and no reason is known for the remainder. The table for this sample lists about 130,000 clones; about four fifths of them were counted only once. Of the sample, 5.5% is held by the ten largest clones. Their antigens remain unidentified. The time point label on this specimen signifies: week 11, during vaccination. A 20-mer mutant IDH1 peptide at 300 micrograms in Montanide made up each vaccine dose, which was injected subcutaneously together with topical imiquimod. The sequencing used PBMCs, collected from a glioma patient whose treatment included an IDH1 peptide vaccine. The receptors originated from a man aged 35-49 years with glioma.

The chain couples TRBV19 to TRBJ1-3, with D perhaps matching TRBD1 (5 bases). Germline loops: CDR1 LNHDA, CDR2 SQIVND (reference sequence). The ends were cut back, 6 bases at V and 0 bases at J, with 15 bases in the middle. The CDR3 runs 16 residues. In DNA form, the CDR3 reads TGTGCCAGTAGACGCCCGGGGGACTACTCTGGAAACACCATATATTTT. It specifies CASRRPGDYSGNTIYF.

V gene TRBV7-2 combines with J gene TRBJ2-1; TRBD1 agrees at 8 bases. This CDR3 region has 17 residues. Trimming cost V 0 bases and J 11 bases; bases outside gene matches: 15. Germline CDR1 and CDR2: SGHTA and FQGNSA. The DNA for the CDR3 is TGTGCCAGCAGCTTAGCGTTCGTAGGACAGGGCACACCGCAGCAGTTCTTC. It yields the protein CASSLAFVGQGTPQQFF.

V is TRBV7-3 and J is TRBJ2-1; D is possibly TRBD2 (5 bases). Deletions cut 0 bases from V and 7 bases from J, with 7 bases between. CDR1 and CDR2 (germline): SGHTA, FQGTGA. The length of the CDR3 is 13 residues. CDR3 protein: CASSLTLANEQFF. The CDR3, as DNA: TGTGCCAGCAGCTTAACGCTAGCAAATGAGCAGTTCTTC.

This chain connects TRBV1 to TRBJ1-2; the table gives TRBD1 as D, unverified against the DNA. TRBV1 has pseudogene status. The CDR3 is 12 amino acids. The CDR3 is CTSSYRDSGYTF. The CDR3 DNA follows: TGCACCAGCAGTTACCGGGACAGTGGCTACACCTTC.

This rearrangement joins TRBV28 to TRBJ2-7; 10 nucleotides agree with TRBD1. There are 15 residues in the CDR3. Trimming cost V 6 bases and J 2 bases; bases outside gene matches: 7. From germline, CDR1 is MDHEN and CDR2 SYDVKM. CDR3 coding DNA: TGTGCCAGCAGCCTTCCCGGGACAGGGGCCTACGAGCAGTACTTC. Its protein is CASSLPGTGAYEQYF.

This chain joins TRBV10-3 and TRBJ2-2; D perhaps matches TRBD2 (7 bases). CDR3 size: 14 residues. Germline V CDR1 and CDR2: ENHRY, SYGVKD. V shed 5 bases and J shed 7 bases, with 14 bases lying between them. The DNA for the CDR3 is TGTGCCATCAGTACCACAGGGAGGGTCGGGGAGCTGTTTTTT. Protein product: CAISTTGRVGELFF.

Only one count was recorded for this clone. The rearrangement links TRBV4-3 to TRBJ1-2; 9 bases fit TRBD1. Germline lookup yields CDR1 LGHNA and CDR2 YSLEER. V trimming: 3 bases; J trimming: 2 bases; junction bases outside the gene matches: 4. The CDR3 loop spans 15 amino acids. CDR3 DNA: TGCGCCAGCAGCCACCTTGGACAGGGGAACTATGGCTACACCTTC. Its protein is CASSHLGQGNYGYTF.

This clone has a handful of counts. The chain is built from TRBV30 and TRBJ1-5, with D hard to call. The length of the CDR3 is 13 residues. Trimming took 2 bases from V and 7 from J, leaving 12 bases between them. Per germline, CDR1 GTSNPN and CDR2 SVGIG (reference sequence). This CDR3 is CAWSPPDRQPQHF. The CDR3 DNA reads as TGTGCCTGGAGTCCCCCGGATCGGCAGCCCCAGCATTTT.

The rearrangement links TRBV7-2 to TRBJ2-1, with 7 bases matching TRBD2. J lost 6 bases, V lost 5 bases, and 10 bases had no gene match. The germline V gene encodes CDR1 SGHTA and CDR2 FQGNSA. The CDR3 is 15 residues long. CDR3 coding DNA: TGTGCCAGCAGCCACGGGGGGACCGGAGCCAATGAGCAGTTCTTC. It codes for CASSHGGTGANEQFF. The variable domain in full, with the rest retrieved from reference TRBV7-2 and TRBJ2-1, is GAGVSQSPSNKVTEKGKDVELRCDPISGHTALYWYRQSLGQGLEFLIYFQGNSAPDKSGLPSDRFSAERTGGSVSTLTIQRTQQEDSAVYLCASSHGGTGANEQFFGPGTRLTVL.

The V gene is TRBV5-1, the J gene TRBJ1-4, with TRBD1 as a possible D gene (5 bases). Looked up from germline, CDR1 is SGHRS and CDR2 is YFSETQ. The CDR3 is 15 residues long. The germline V and J ends were trimmed by 0 bases and 3 bases, with 9 bases remaining between them. DNA for the CDR3: TGCGCCAGCAGCTTGGGGGACCGGTCTAATGAAAAACTGTTTTTT. It encodes CASSLGDRSNEKLFF.

V usage is TRBV2 and J usage is TRBJ1-1; 7 bases are shared with TRBD1. V gave up 4 bases and J gave up 3 bases; unmatched junction bases: 5. CDR1 and CDR2 from the germline V gene are SNHLY and FYNNEI. This CDR3 is 14 amino acids long. The CDR3 region has the DNA TGTGCCAGCAGTGGATTCAGGGGGTACACTGAAGCTTTCTTT. Amino acid sequence: CASSGFRGYTEAFF.

As for this clone: This same CDR3 is encoded by further DNA sequences in the sample. The V call is TRBV7-9, the J call TRBJ1-5, with D possibly matching TRBD1 (5 bases). The germline V gene has CDR1 SEHNR and CDR2 FQNEAQ (reference sequence). The CDR3 has 16 residues. V gave up 1 base and J gave up 0 bases, with 10 bases separating them. The CDR3: CASSLVDTSSNQPQHF. The CDR3 region has the DNA TGTGCCAGCAGCTTAGTGGACACCTCTAGCAATCAGCCCCAGCATTTT.

The V gene is TRBV7-8, the J gene TRBJ2-3, with D perhaps TRBD1 (6 bases). Germline assignment: CDR1 SGHVS and CDR2 FQNEAQ. The germline V and J ends were trimmed by 5 bases and 3 bases, with 18 bases remaining between them. This CDR3 has 16 residues. CDR3 sequence reads: CASSPDSAHGTDTQYF. CDR3 coding DNA: TGTGCCAGCAGCCCGGACAGTGCTCATGGGACAGATACGCAGTATTTT. The variable domain in full, completed from reference TRBV7-8 and TRBJ2-3, reads GAGVSQSPRYKVAKRGQDVALRCDPISGHVSLFWYQQALGQGPEFLTYFQNEAQLDKSGLPSDRFFAERPEGSVSTLKIQRTQQEDSAVYLCASSPDSAHGTDTQYFGPGTRLTVL.

This sequence joins TRBV30 and TRBJ2-1; no clear D. Germline loops: CDR1 GTSNPN, CDR2 SVGIG (reference sequence). With 2 bases removed from V and 4 bases from J, the gap between germline ends came to 6 bases. The CDR3 extends over 12 amino acids. CDR3 sequence: CAWSPRYNEQFF. CDR3 sequence (DNA): TGTGCCTGGAGTCCTAGATACAATGAGCAGTTCTTC.

The J gene is TRBJ1-5, the V gene TRBV7-8; D is unclear. Trimming removed 1 base from V and 0 bases from J, with 16 bases in between. CDR3 length: 18 residues. Per the germline V gene, CDR1 is SGHVS and CDR2 is FQNEAQ. CDR3 nucleotides: TGTGCCAGCAGCTTAGAGTCGACGAGACAAATTAGCAATCAGCCCCAGCATTTT. Protein product: CASSLESTRQISNQPQHF.

The chain is built from TRBV14 and TRBJ1-1, with TRBD1 as a possible D gene (5 bases). The CDR3 extends over 14 amino acids. CDR1 is SGHDN and CDR2 is FVKESK in the germline V gene. V lost 1 base and J 5 bases, leaving 11 bases between the germline ends. The CDR3 region has the DNA TGTGCCAGCAGCCAAGTCTACGGGGGGACTGAAGCTTTCTTT. It yields the protein CASSQVYGGTEAFF.

The CDR3 loop is CASFARDSRMDEQFF. The CDR3 DNA is TGTGCCAGCTTTGCCCGGGACTCACGGATGGATGAGCAGTTCTTC. The chain is built from TRBV21-1 and TRBJ2-1; the table calls TRBD2, which could not be checked here. TRBV21-1 is noted as a pseudogene. CDR3 length: 15 residues.

In its sample, this clone was seen once. The chain uses TRBV28 and TRBJ2-2, with TRBD1 matching over 9 bases. The junction had 2 bases not matched to a gene; V was cut back by 5 bases and J by 4 bases. The germline CDR1 and CDR2 sequences are MDHEN and SYDVKM. This CDR3 has 14 residues. The DNA for the CDR3 is TGTGCCAGCAGTCGGACAGGGGTCACCGGGGAGCTGTTTTTT. Its protein is CASSRTGVTGELFF.